This TCR beta chain was captured by sequencing in a study of PD-1 blockade in classical Hodgkin lymphoma. Whole-study findings and limits: When nivolumab was started under 1 year after ASCT, patients were excluded. Before treatment, complete responders showed about the same diversity as newly diagnosed patients. The repertoire differences lack a defined cause, possibly disease activity or prior therapy.

Every one of the patients relapsed after autologous stem cell transplantation (brentuximab vedotin exposure was variable). A word on this clone: Its antigen is not identified.

Measured with immunoSEQ multiplex PCR; TCRdb has only the in-frame clones, and not every one. In the table there are roughly 150,000 clones, about 81% of which are singletons. CDR3 length: 18 amino acids. V was shortened by 0 bases and J by 0 bases, with 16 bases between the two germline ends. Germline CDR1 and CDR2: SGDLS and YYNGEE. The receptor's source is a human donor with classical Hodgkin lymphoma. The chain employs TRBV9 and TRBJ1-3; the D is unclear. This specimen was peripheral blood mononuclear cells (PBMCs), taken before the second cycle of nivolumab. CDR3 nucleotides: TGTGCCAGCAGCGTAGGAGGGTCCCGGCTATACTCTGGAAACACCATATATTTT. It yields the protein CASSVGGSRLYSGNTIYF. Full variable domain (outside the CDR3, taken from reference TRBV9 and TRBJ1-3): DSGVTQTPKHLITATGQRVTLRCSPRSGDLSVYWYQQSLDQGLQFLIQYYNGEERAKGNILERFSAQQFPDLHSELNLSSLELGDSALYFCASSVGGSRLYSGNTIYFGEGSWLTVV.